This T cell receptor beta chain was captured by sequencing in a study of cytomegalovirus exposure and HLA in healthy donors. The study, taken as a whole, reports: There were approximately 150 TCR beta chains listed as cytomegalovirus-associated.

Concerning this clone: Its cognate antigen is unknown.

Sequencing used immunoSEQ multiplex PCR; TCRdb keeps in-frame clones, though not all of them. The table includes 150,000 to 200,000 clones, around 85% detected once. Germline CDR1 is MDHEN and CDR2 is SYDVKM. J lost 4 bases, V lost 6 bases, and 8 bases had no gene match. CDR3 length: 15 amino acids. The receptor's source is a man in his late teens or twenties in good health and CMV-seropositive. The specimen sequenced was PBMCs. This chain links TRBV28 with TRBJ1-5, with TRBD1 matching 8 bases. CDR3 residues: CASRPQGAGNQPQHF. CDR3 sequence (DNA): TGTGCCAGCAGACCCCAGGGGGCGGGTAATCAGCCCCAGCATTTT.